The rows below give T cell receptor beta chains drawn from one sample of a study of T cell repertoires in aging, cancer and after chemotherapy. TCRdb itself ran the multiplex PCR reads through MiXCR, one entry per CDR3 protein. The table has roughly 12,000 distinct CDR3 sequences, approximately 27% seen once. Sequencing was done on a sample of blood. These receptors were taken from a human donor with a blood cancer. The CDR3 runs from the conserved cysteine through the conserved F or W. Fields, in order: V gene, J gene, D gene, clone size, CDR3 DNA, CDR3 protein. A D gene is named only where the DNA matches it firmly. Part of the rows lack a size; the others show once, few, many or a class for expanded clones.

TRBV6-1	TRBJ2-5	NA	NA	TGTGCCAGCAGTGGTATCGGGCCCTCGGAATTGGAGACCCAGTACTTC	CASSGIGPSELETQYF
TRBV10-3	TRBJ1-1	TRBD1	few	TGTGCCATCAGTGATGGGCCAGGGGGCACGGCTTTCTTT	CAISDGPGGTAFF
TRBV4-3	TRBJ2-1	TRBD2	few	TGCGCCAGCAGCCAACACGAAACTAGCGGGAGAAGGAATGAGCAGTTCTTC	CASSQHETSGRRNEQFF
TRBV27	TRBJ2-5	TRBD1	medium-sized	TGTGCCAGCAGTTTCGGATCAAGCGACAGGGGCCAAGAGACCCAGTACTTC	CASSFGSSDRGQETQYF
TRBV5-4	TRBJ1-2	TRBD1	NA	TGTGCCAGCAGAGAAGGGACAGGAAACTATGGCTACACCTTC	CASREGTGNYGYTF
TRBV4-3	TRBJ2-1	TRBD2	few	TGCGCCAGCAGCCAAACCCCGTACACTAGCGGGAGTAAATTAGAGCAGTTCTTC	CASSQTPYTSGSKLEQFF
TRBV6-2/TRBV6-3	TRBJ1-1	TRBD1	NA	TGTGCCAGCGGACCGGGACAGTCGAACACTGAAGCTTTCTTT	CASGPGQSNTEAFF
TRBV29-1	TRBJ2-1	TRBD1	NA	TGCAGCGTAGCGGGCTGGACAGGGGGTTTCAATGAGCAGTTCTTC	CSVAGWTGGFNEQFF
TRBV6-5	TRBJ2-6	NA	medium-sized	TGTGCCAGCACCCGGGGAACTGGGGCCAACGTCCTGACTTTC	CASTRGTGANVLTF
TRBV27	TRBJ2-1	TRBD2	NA	TGTGCCAGCAGTTTACTAGCGGGGGGGTCCACTGGCTACAATGAGCAGTTCTTC	CASSLLAGGSTGYNEQFF
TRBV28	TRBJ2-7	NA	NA	TGTGCCAGCAGCTTCAGGGGCTACGAGCAGTACTTC	CASSFRGYEQYF
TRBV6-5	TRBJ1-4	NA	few	TGTGCCAGCAGTGAAATGGGACTCCCGAATGAAAAACTGTTTTTT	CASSEMGLPNEKLFF
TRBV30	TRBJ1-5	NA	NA	TGTGCCTGGAGTGTACAAGAGGGTCAGCCCCAGCATTTT	CAWSVQEGQPQHF
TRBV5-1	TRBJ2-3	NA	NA	TGCGCCAGCAGCTTGGACCCAGGGAGCGCAGATACGCAGTATTTT	CASSLDPGSADTQYF
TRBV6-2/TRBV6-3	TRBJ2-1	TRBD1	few	TGTGCCAGCAGTTATTATCTAAGGACAGGGGGGAAGAATGAGCAGTTCTTC	CASSYYLRTGGKNEQFF
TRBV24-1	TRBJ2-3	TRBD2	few	TGTGCCACCAGTAGGGCGACTAGCGGGAGAACAGATACGCAGTATTTT	CATSRATSGRTDTQYF
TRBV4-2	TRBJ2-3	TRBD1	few	TGTGCCAGCAGCTCAGGGACAGCCACAGATACGCAGTATTTT	CASSSGTATDTQYF
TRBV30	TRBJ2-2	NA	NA	TGTGCCAGCAGCCCAAACGGGGGTTCTAACACCGGGGTGCTGTTTTTT	CASSPNGGSNTGVLFF
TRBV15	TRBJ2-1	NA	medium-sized	TGTGCCACCAGCAGAGATAGATCCGAGCAGTTCTTC	CATSRDRSEQFF
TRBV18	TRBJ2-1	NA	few	TGTGCCAGCTCACCAAACCAGGCCGGGATGGGATACAATGAGCAGTTCTTC	CASSPNQAGMGYNEQFF
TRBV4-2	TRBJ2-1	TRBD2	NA	TGCGCCAGCAGCCGCGATAGCGGGGGCTACAATGAGCAGTTCTTC	CASSRDSGGYNEQFF
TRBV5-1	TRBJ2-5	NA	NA	TGCGCCAGCAGCTTGGCTCTGCCCCGGGAGACCCAGTACTTC	CASSLALPRETQYF
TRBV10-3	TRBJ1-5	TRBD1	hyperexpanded	TGTGCCATCAGTGATGGTCAGGGGGCATATCAGCCCCAGCATTTT	CAISDGQGAYQPQHF